This T cell receptor beta chain was identified during a study of cytomegalovirus exposure and HLA in healthy donors. Regarding the study as a whole: A later analysis reportedly identified an Asian-associated ancestry cluster as carrying fewer N-insertions than the 666-donor mean. The authors confirmed in vitro that three CMV-associated chains were specific for CMV antigens.

For this clone: As yet, its antigen is unknown.

When sampled, the donors appeared nominally healthy, though they likely had unrecorded immune exposures. The germline gives CDR1 LGHNA, CDR2 YNFKEQ. The CDR3 sequence is 17 residues long. The germline V and J ends were trimmed by 4 bases and 5 bases, with 21 bases remaining between them. 60 Vbeta and 13 Jbeta primers were used in PCR. The protocol was immunoSEQ multiplex PCR, while the TCRdb copy is restricted to in-frame clones and leaves out a portion. This sample contains 53,000 or so clones. The rearrangement uses TRBV4-2 and TRBJ1-5; tentatively, D is TRBD1 (5 bases). The TCR originated in a male donor in good health and CMV-seropositive. The sample taken for sequencing was PBMCs. CDR3 sequence (DNA): TGTGCCAGCAGCCCCGTGGGCGGGGGAGGGACCTATCAGCCCCAGCATTTT. Its translation is CASSPVGGGGTYQPQHF.